This T cell receptor beta chain appears in the sequencing data of a study of shared T cell receptors in the human thymus. Repertoires were generated with immunoSEQ multiplex PCR, while TCRdb's copy carries only in-frame clones and drops some. Of roughly 660,000 clones listed, more than 75% are singletons. Trimming took off 6 bases at V and 7 bases at J, with 12 bases between the two ends. In germline, CDR1 is MNHEY, CDR2 SMNVEV (reference sequence). The CDR3 is 13 residues long. Another study also made use of these data, one on human thymus T cells.

The origin of this receptor is a boy younger than two with a congenital heart defect. The genes are TRBV27 and TRBJ2-2, with D uncertain. The sample taken for sequencing was thymocytes. The CDR3 bases are TGTGCCAGCAGGATCGAGGCCCTCGGGGAGCTGTTTTTT. This sequence encodes CASRIEALGELFF.